These 15 T cell receptor beta chains originate from one sample sequenced in a study of identical twins. MiXCR, run by TCRdb on the 5' RACE reads, gives a single entry per CDR3 protein. The data show some 760,000 distinct CDR3 sequences, 15% to 20% seen once. This sample also belongs to another study, concerning T cells expressing NK-cell markers.

Sequences were obtained from PBMCs. The receptors derive from a woman aged 18-29 years in good health.

The V and J genes are TRBV20-1 and TRBJ2-1, with D hard to call. V was shortened by 0 bases and J by 2 bases, with 5 bases between the two germline ends. The germline V gene encodes CDR1 DFQATT and CDR2 SNEGSKA (reference sequence). CDR3 length equals 13 residues. CDR3 region: CSARDAAYNEQFF. In DNA form, the CDR3 reads TGCAGTGCTAGAGATGCGGCCTACAATGAGCAGTTCTTC.

This clonotype showed up just a few times. V and J are TRBV12-3 or TRBV12-4 and TRBJ2-3, with 9 positions matching TRBD2. The CDR3 is 15 residues long. The ends lost 7 bases at V and 6 bases at J; junction bases unmatched: 11. CDR3 in DNA: TGTGCCAGCACCCAGAGTGTTAGCGGGAGCGATACGCAGTATTTT. Translating gives CASTQSVSGSDTQYF.

This clonotype was seen a few times. V and J are TRBV7-2 and TRBJ1-2; a weak D match, TRBD1 (5 bases). Germline CDR1 and CDR2: SGHTA and FQGNSA. This CDR3 spans 16 amino acids. Between the trimmed V and J ends, which lost 1 base and 3 bases, there was a span of 15 bases. As DNA, the CDR3 is TGTGCCAGCAGCTTAGAAGGGGTCTGGGGGTACTATGGCTACACCTTC. It yields the protein CASSLEGVWGYYGYTF.

The rearrangement joins TRBV7-9 to TRBJ1-1, with 7 bases lining up with TRBD1. This CDR3 comprises 15 residues. Germline V gene lookup returns CDR1 SEHNR and CDR2 FQNEAQ (reference sequence). J was trimmed by 1 base and V by 7 bases; bases with no gene match: 9. The CDR3 spells CASKSYRGRNTEAFF. CDR3 sequence (DNA): TGTGCCAGCAAATCCTACAGGGGCAGGAACACTGAAGCTTTCTTT.

This clonotype was detected a few times. V gene TRBV6-1 combines with J gene TRBJ2-7, with TRBD1 matching over 11 bases. The CDR3 is 16 residues long. Trimming cost V 6 bases and J 0 bases; bases outside gene matches: 7. CDR1 MNHNS and CDR2 SASEGT come from the germline V gene. CDR3 coding DNA: TGTGCCAGCAGCCCAGGACAGGGGGCCCCCTCCTACGAGCAGTACTTC. This encodes CASSPGQGAPSYEQYF.

V is TRBV18 and J is TRBJ2-7; 9 bases are a match to TRBD1. V was pared by 3 bases and J by 5 bases, with 5 bases of the junction left unmatched. The germline V gene has CDR1 KGHSH and CDR2 LQKENI. The CDR3 runs to 14 residues. The CDR3 DNA is TGTGCCAGCTCACCCCGGGACAGGGTCAACGAGCAGTACTTC. Residues: CASSPRDRVNEQYF.

The table lists this clonotype with a few counts. The chain carries TRBV12-3 or TRBV12-4 and TRBJ2-5; D gene uncertain. Trimming cost V 5 bases and J 4 bases, with 14 bases left between them. This CDR3 region has 14 residues. CDR3 amino acids: CASSNLRMTETQYF. For the CDR3, the DNA is TGTGCCAGCAGTAATCTACGGATGACAGAGACCCAGTACTTC.

This clonotype was found a few times. The rearrangement uses TRBV29-1 and TRBJ2-7, with TRBD2 matching 8 bases. V gave up 6 bases and J gave up 3 bases; unmatched junction bases: 13. The CDR3 sequence is 15 residues long. Germline V CDR1 and CDR2: SQVTM, ANQGSEA. The DNA for the CDR3 is TGCAGCGTCTCCGGAATAGCGGGAAGAGACTACGAGCAGTACTTC. Translation gives CSVSGIAGRDYEQYF.

The chain joins TRBV12-3 or TRBV12-4 to TRBJ2-1; D uncertain. Trimming pared 6 bases from V and 7 bases from J, leaving 10 bases between. The CDR3 has 12 amino acids. CDR3 protein: CASRRQLNEQFF. DNA of the CDR3: TGTGCCAGCAGACGACAACTGAATGAGCAGTTCTTC.

The chain links TRBV7-2 to TRBJ1-5, with D possibly matching TRBD1 (5 bases). The germline V gene has CDR1 SGHTA and CDR2 FQGNSA. This CDR3 has 15 residues. Trimming removed 2 bases from V and 6 bases from J, with 14 bases in between. The CDR3 DNA sequence: TGTGCCAGCAGCTTAACCCGGGACCTAGGTCAGCCCCAGCATTTT. Translation: CASSLTRDLGQPQHF.

The gene calls are TRBV5-5 and TRBJ2-1; TRBD2 agrees at 12 bases. With V trimmed by 5 bases and J by 4 bases, 13 bases remained unmatched. The CDR3 extends over 18 amino acids. Per the germline V gene, CDR1 is SGHKS and CDR2 is YYEKEE (reference sequence). Here the CDR3 reads CASSFGMGLAGFYNEQFF. The CDR3 nucleotides are TGTGCCAGCAGTTTTGGGATGGGACTAGCGGGTTTTTACAATGAGCAGTTCTTC.

This clonotype was detected only once. A read error may produce the germline difference seen at one junction end. This chain connects TRBV7-9 to TRBJ2-3, with 7 bases fitting TRBD1. Germline CDR1 is SEHNR and CDR2 is FQNEAQ (reference sequence). The CDR3 contains 16 residues. The CDR3 DNA reads as TGTGCCAGAAGCTCCCCTCCGGGACAGCTCACAGATACGCAGTATTTT. It specifies CARSSPPGQLTDTQYF.

This chain links TRBV12-3 or TRBV12-4 with TRBJ2-7; weak D call: TRBD1 (6 bases). The CDR3 covers 15 residues. The V gene lost 5 bases and the J gene lost 3 bases, with 17 bases spanning the gap. CDR3 region: CASSLGFRGIYEQYF. In nucleotides, the CDR3 is TGTGCCAGCAGTCTCGGTTTCAGGGGTATCTACGAGCAGTACTTC.

This clonotype was detected only a few times. The V call is TRBV30, the J call TRBJ1-6; the D is unclear. This CDR3 has 13 residues. Germline V CDR1 and CDR2: GTSNPN, SVGIG (reference sequence). The V end lost 3 bases, the J end lost 8 bases, and 11 bases lay between the germline ends. CDR3 sequence: CAWRIGSDSPLHF. The CDR3 coding sequence is TGTGCCTGGAGGATAGGATCCGATTCACCCCTCCACTTT.

This clonotype showed up just a few times. The V and J genes are TRBV27 and TRBJ2-7; D uncertain. Trimming stripped 6 bases from V and 0 bases from J, with 15 bases between. Germline V gives CDR1 MNHEY, CDR2 SMNVEV (reference sequence). The length of the CDR3 is 15 residues. CDR3 in DNA: TGTGCCAGCAGGTACGCCGGACGGTTCTCCTACGAGCAGTACTTC. Translating gives CASRYAGRFSYEQYF.